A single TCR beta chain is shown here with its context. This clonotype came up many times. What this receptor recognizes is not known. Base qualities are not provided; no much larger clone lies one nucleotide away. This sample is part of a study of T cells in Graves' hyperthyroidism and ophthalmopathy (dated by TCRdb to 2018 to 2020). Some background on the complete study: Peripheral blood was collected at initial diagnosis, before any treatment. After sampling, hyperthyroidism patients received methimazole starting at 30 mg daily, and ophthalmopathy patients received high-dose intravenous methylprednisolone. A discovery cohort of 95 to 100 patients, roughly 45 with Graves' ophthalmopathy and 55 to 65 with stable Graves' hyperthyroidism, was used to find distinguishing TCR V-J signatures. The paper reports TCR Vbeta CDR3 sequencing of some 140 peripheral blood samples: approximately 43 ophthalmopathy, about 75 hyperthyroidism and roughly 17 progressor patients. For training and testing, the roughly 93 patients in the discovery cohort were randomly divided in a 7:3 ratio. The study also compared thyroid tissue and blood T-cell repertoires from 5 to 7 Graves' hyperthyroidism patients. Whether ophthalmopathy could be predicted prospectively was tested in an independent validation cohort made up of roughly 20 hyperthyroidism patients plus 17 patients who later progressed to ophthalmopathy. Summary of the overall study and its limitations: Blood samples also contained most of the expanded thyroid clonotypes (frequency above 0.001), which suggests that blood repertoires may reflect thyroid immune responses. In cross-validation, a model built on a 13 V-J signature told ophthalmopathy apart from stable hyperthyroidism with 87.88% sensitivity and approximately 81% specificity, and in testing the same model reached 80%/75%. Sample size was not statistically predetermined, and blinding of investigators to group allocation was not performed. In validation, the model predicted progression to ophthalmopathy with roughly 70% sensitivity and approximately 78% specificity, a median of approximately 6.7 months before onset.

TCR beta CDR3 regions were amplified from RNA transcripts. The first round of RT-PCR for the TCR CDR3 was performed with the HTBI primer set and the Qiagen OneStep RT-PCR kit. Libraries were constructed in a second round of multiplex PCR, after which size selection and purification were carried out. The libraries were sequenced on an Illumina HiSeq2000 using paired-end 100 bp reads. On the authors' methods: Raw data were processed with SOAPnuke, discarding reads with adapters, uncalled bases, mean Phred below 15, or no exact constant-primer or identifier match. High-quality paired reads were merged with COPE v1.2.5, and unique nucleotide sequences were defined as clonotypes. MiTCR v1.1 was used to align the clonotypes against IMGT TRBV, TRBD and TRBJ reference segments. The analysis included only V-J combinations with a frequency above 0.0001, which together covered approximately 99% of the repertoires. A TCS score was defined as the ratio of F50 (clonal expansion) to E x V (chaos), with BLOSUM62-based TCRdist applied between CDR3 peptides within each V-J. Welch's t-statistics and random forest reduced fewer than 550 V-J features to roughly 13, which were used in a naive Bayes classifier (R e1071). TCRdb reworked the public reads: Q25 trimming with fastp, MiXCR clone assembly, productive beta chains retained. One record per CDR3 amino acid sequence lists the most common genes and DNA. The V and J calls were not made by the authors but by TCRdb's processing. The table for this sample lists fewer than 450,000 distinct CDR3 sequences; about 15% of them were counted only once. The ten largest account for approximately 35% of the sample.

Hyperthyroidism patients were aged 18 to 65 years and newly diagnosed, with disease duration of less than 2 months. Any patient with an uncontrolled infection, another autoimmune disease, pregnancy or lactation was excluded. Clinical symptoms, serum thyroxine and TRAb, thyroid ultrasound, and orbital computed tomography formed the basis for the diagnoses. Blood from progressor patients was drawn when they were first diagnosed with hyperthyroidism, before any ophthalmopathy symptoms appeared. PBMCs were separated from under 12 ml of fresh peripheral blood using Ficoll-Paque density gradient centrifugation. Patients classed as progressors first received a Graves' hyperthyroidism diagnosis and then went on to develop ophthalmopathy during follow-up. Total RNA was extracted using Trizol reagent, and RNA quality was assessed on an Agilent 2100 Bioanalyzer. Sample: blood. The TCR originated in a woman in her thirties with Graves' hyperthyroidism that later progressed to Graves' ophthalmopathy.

The nucleotide sequence is TGTGCCAGCAGTGAAGCAGGCGGCGACGCTGAAGCTTTCTTT. Its protein is CASSEAGGDAEAFF. The chain couples TRBV2 to TRBJ1-1; no D gene can be assigned with confidence. For CDR1 and CDR2, the germline V gene lists SNHLY and FYNNEI. Counted from cysteine to phenylalanine, this CDR3 has 14 amino acids. The retained sequence is limited to the CDR3, 42 bases, with the frame set at the first base. V and J lose 0 bases and 6 bases, and a span of 11 bases separates them.